One T cell receptor (beta chain) is described in this entry. The entry originates in a study of technical replicates of blood from several donors. CDR1 and CDR2 from the germline V gene are LGHNA and YSLEER. V shed 0 bases and J 4 bases; nucleotides not matched to a gene: 7. CDR3 length: 18 residues. The repertoire was sequenced with immunoSEQ multiplex PCR; TCRdb's copy has only in-frame clones and lacks some. The sample shows almost 70,000 clones, roughly 92% of them seen only once. This clonotype originated in a human donor in good health. Some clones in this sample may be carry-over from other donors' samples. This chain links TRBV4-3 with TRBJ2-2; TRBD2 aligns across 11 bases. The sample taken for sequencing was PBMCs. DNA of the CDR3: TGCGCCAGCAGCCAAGATCGTAGCGGGGGGGCGTCCACCGGGGAGCTGTTTTTT. Translation gives CASSQDRSGGASTGELFF.